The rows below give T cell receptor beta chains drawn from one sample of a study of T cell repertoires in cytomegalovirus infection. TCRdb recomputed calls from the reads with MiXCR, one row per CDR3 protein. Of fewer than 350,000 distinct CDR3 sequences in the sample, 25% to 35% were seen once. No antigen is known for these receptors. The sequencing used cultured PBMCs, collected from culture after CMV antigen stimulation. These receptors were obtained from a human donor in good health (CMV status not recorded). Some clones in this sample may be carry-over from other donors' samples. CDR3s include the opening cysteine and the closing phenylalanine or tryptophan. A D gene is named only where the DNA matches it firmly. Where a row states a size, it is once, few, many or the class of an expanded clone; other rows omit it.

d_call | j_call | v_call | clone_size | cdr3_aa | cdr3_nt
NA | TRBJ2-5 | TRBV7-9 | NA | CASSRSRGLDFQETQYF | TGTGCCAGCAGCCGCTCGCGGGGGCTAGACTTCCAAGAGACCCAGTACTTC
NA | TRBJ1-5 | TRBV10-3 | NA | CAISPNRDGNQPQHF | TGTGCCATCAGTCCGAACCGGGACGGAAATCAGCCCCAGCATTTT
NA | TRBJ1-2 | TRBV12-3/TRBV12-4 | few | CASTPFRGNYGYTF | TGTGCCAGCACCCCATTCAGGGGTAACTATGGCTACACCTTC
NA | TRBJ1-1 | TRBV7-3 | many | CASSLDPGPNTEAFF | TGTGCCAGCAGCTTAGATCCGGGTCCGAACACTGAAGCTTTCTTT
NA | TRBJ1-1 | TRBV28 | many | CASISGGTWTEAFF | TGTGCCAGCATTTCGGGGGGAACATGGACTGAAGCTTTCTTT
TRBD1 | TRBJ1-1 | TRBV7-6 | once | CASSLGFAEDRGLTEAFF | TGTGCCAGCAGCTTAGGGTTTGCAGAAGACAGGGGGCTCACTGAAGCTTTCTTT
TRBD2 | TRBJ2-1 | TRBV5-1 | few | CASSRSGSDEQFF | TGCGCCAGCAGTAGGAGCGGGAGTGATGAGCAGTTCTTC
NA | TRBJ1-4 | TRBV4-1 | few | CASSQDPGGEGEKLFF | TGTGCCAGCAGCCAAGATCCCGGGGGAGAAGGTGAAAAACTGTTTTTT
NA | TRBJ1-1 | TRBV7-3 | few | CASSYGRGRQEGNTEAFF | TGTGCCAGCAGCTACGGCAGGGGCCGCCAGGAGGGGAACACTGAAGCTTTCTTT
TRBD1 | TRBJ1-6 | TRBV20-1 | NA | CSARDRGLGVSPLHF | TGCAGTGCTAGAGATAGGGGGCTTGGAGTTTCACCCCTCCACTTT
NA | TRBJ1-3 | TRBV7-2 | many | CASSPGSGNTIYF | TGTGCCAGCAGCCCCGGGAGCGGAAACACCATATATTTT
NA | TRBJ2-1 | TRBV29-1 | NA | CSVEDRTGDPSYNEQFF | TGCAGCGTTGAAGACCGGACGGGGGACCCCTCCTACAATGAGCAGTTCTTC
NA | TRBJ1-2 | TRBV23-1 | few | CASSQSRGRGYTF | TGCGCCAGCAGTCAATCGAGGGGGAGAGGCTACACCTTC
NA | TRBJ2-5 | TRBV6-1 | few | CASSGGPNWAQYF | TGTGCCAGCAGTGGGGGGCCTAACTGGGCCCAGTACTTC
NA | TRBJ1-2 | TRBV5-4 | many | CASRPTGGYNYGYTF | TGTGCCAGCAGACCCACGGGGGGTTATAACTATGGCTACACCTTC
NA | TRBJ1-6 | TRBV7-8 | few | CASSFRTSKGTLHF | TGTGCCAGCAGCTTCAGGACTAGTAAGGGGACCCTCCACTTT
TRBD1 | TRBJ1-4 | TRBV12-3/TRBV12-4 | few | CASSQGGVNEKLFF | TGTGCCAGCAGTCAAGGGGGCGTTAATGAAAAACTGTTTTTT
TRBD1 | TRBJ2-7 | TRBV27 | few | CASSFPDRGRPYEQYF | TGTGCCAGCAGTTTCCCGGACAGGGGGAGACCCTACGAGCAGTACTTC
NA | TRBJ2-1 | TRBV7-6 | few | CASSSTIPGGFNEQFF | TGTGCCAGCAGCTCCACTATCCCCGGTGGTTTCAATGAGCAGTTCTTC
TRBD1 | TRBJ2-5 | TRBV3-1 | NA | CASSQAPYRDRSKETQYF | TGTGCCAGCAGCCAAGCGCCTTACCGGGACAGGTCTAAAGAGACCCAGTACTTC
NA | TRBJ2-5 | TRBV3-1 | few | CASSQRAQETQYF | TGTGCCAGCAGCCAGAGAGCTCAAGAGACCCAGTACTTC
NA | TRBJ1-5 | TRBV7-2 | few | CASSHMNQPQHF | TGTGCCAGCAGCCATATGAATCAGCCCCAGCATTTT
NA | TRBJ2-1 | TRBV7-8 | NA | CASSLSGLHNEQFF | TGTGCCAGCAGCTTAAGTGGGCTACACAATGAGCAGTTCTTC
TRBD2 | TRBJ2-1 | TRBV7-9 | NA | CASSLLALASTDEQFF | TGTGCCAGCAGCTTGTTAGCACTAGCGTCAACCGATGAGCAGTTCTTC
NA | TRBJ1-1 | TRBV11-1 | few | CASSFRHPEAFF | TGTGCCAGCAGCTTCCGACATCCGGAAGCTTTCTTT
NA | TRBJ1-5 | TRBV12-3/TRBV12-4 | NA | CASSQRRGNQPQHF | TGTGCCAGCAGTCAGCGTCGTGGCAATCAGCCCCAGCATTTT
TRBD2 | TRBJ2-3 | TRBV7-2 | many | CASSSTSGRSTDTQYF | TGTGCCAGCAGCTCTACTAGCGGGAGGAGCACAGATACGCAGTATTTT
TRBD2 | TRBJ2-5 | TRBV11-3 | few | CASSPRTSEETQYF | TGTGCCAGCAGCCCTCGGACTAGCGAAGAGACCCAGTACTTC
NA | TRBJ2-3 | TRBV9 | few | CASSVDIAVTSTDTQYF | TGTGCCAGCAGCGTAGATATAGCGGTCACTAGCACAGATACGCAGTATTTT
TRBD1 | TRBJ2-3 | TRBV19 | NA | CASSGGTGRPDTQYF | TGTGCCAGTAGTGGTGGGACAGGGAGGCCAGATACGCAGTATTTT
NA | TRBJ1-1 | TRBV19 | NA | CASSGRGGRNTEAFF | TGTGCCAGTAGTGGACGGGGCGGAAGGAACACTGAAGCTTTCTTT
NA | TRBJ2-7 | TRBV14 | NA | CASSPPQAGPYEQYF | TGTGCCAGCAGCCCACCTCAGGCAGGGCCCTACGAGCAGTACTTC
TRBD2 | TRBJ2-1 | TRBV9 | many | CASTPGGRAYNEQFF | TGTGCCAGCACCCCTGGGGGGAGGGCATACAATGAGCAGTTCTTC
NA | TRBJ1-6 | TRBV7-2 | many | CASSLHGGSRGNSPLHF | TGTGCCAGCAGCTTACACGGGGGGTCGCGCGGAAATTCACCCCTCCACTTT
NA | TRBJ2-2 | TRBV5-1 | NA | CASSLDGSTGELFF | TGCGCCAGCAGCTTGGACGGGAGTACCGGGGAGCTGTTTTTT
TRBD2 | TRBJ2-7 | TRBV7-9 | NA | CASIPAGAPTYEQYF | TGTGCCAGCATCCCAGCGGGGGCCCCTACCTACGAGCAGTACTTC
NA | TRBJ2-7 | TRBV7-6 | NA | CASSPRTEGSEQYF | TGTGCCAGCAGCCCCCGGACGGAAGGGTCCGAGCAGTACTTC
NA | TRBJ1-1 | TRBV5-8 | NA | CASSTWRAEAFF | TGTGCCAGCAGCACATGGAGGGCTGAAGCTTTCTTT
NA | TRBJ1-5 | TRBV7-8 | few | CASSTRQDSNQPQHF | TGTGCCAGCAGCACTCGACAGGACAGCAATCAGCCCCAGCATTTT
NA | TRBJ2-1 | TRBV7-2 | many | CASSLALGGSYNEQFF | TGTGCCAGCAGCTTAGCTCTGGGCGGTTCCTACAATGAGCAGTTCTTC
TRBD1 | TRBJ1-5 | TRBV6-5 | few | CASSYSGQGAPRKNQPQHF | TGTGCCAGCAGTTACTCGGGACAGGGGGCGCCTCGAAAGAATCAGCCCCAGCATTTT
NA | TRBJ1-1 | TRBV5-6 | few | CASSLLPGDTEAFF | TGTGCCAGCAGCTTGCTTCCAGGGGACACTGAAGCTTTCTTT
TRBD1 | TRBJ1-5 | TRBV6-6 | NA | CASSAQGPKQPQHF | TGTGCCAGCAGTGCACAGGGGCCGAAGCAGCCCCAGCATTTT
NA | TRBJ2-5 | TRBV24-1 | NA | CATSDWSGETQYF | TGTGCCACCAGTGATTGGTCCGGGGAGACCCAGTACTTC
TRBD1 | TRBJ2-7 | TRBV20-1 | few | CSGTGMNEQYF | TGCAGTGGGACAGGGATGAACGAGCAGTACTTC
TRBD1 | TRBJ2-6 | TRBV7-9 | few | CASRLDRKGAGANVLTF | TGTGCCAGCAGGTTGGACAGGAAGGGGGCTGGGGCCAACGTCCTGACTTTC
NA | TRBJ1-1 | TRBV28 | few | CASSPKGGLNTEAFF | TGTGCCAGCAGTCCGAAGGGGGGGCTAAACACTGAAGCTTTCTTT
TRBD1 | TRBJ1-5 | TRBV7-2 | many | CASSWGTEQPQHF | TGTGCCAGCAGCTGGGGGACAGAACAGCCCCAGCATTTT
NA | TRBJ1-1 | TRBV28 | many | CASSLGGLDGEAFF | TGTGCCAGCAGTTTAGGGGGCCTGGATGGTGAAGCTTTCTTT
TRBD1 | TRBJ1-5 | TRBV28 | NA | CASSLTHRGPSNQPQHF | TGTGCCAGCAGTTTAACCCACAGGGGACCTAGCAATCAGCCCCAGCATTTT
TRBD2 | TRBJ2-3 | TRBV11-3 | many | CASSLGTSGTDTQYF | TGTGCCAGCAGCCTCGGGACTAGCGGCACAGATACGCAGTATTTT
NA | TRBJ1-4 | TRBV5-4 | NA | CASSPQAGFEKLFF | TGTGCCAGCAGCCCCCAGGCGGGGTTTGAAAAACTGTTTTTT
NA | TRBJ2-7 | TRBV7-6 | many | CASSLGESYEQYF | TGTGCCAGCAGCTTAGGGGAGTCCTACGAGCAGTACTTC
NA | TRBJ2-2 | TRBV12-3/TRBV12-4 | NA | CASRRTANTGELFF | TGTGCCAGCAGACGGACAGCTAACACCGGGGAGCTGTTTTTT
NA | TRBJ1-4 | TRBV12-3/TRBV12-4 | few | CASSLGQNEKLFF | TGTGCCAGCAGTTTAGGTCAGAATGAAAAACTGTTTTTT
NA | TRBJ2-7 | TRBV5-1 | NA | CASSFSSYEQYF | TGCGCCAGCAGCTTCAGCTCCTACGAGCAGTACTTC
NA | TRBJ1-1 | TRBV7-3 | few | CASSPQGGGFEAFF | TGTGCCAGCAGCCCGCAGGGTGGCGGTTTCGAAGCTTTCTTT
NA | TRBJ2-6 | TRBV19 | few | CASRNPGLFSGANVLTF | TGTGCCAGTAGAAACCCTGGGTTGTTCTCTGGGGCCAACGTCCTGACTTTC
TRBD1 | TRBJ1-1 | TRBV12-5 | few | CASGLGTGENTEAFF | TGTGCTAGTGGTTTGGGGACAGGAGAGAACACTGAAGCTTTCTTT
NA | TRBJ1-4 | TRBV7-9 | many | CASSSGGRLFF | TGTGCCAGCAGCTCAGGTGGTCGGCTGTTTTTT